The subject of this entry is one T cell receptor beta chain. Its antigen is undetermined. The sample holds other DNA sequences that translate to the same CDR3. Germline values: CDR1 LGHNA, CDR2 YNFKEQ. The CDR3 has 15 amino acids. Between the trimmed V and J ends, which lost 1 base and 6 bases, there was a span of 12 bases. This table comes from immunoSEQ multiplex PCR, and its TCRdb copy is limited to in-frame clones, with some not included. The sample contains over 100,000 clones, just over 90% of which appear only once. The data originate from a study of siplizumab effects on memory and regulatory T cells. The study, taken as a whole, reports: Proliferating Tregs from siplizumab cultures lacked functional confirmation of suppression.

This clonotype was obtained from a human donor in good health. Sequencing input: Tregs sorted from blood. This chain joins TRBV4-2 and TRBJ2-2; possible D gene TRBD1, 5 bases. The CDR3 loop reads CASSQGPNRPGELFF. CDR3 nucleotides: TGTGCCAGCAGCCAAGGCCCGAACAGGCCCGGGGAGCTGTTTTTT.